This TCR beta chain emerged from a study of T cells in Graves' hyperthyroidism and ophthalmopathy. Study context: Peripheral blood draws took place at initial diagnosis, ahead of any treatment. Study-wide results and caveats: Researchers found most expanded thyroid clonotypes above 0.001 in blood as well.

This clonotype has only a few counts. Its target is unknown. Uncontrolled infection, other autoimmune disease, pregnancy or lactation led to exclusion. Fresh peripheral blood, around 11 ml of it, supplied the PBMCs. Authors of the study amplified TCR beta CDR3 regions from RNA transcripts. The HTBI set primed first-round TCR CDR3 RT-PCR. MiXCR was run by TCRdb on the multiplex PCR reads, yielding one entry per CDR3 protein. The table includes roughly 700,000 distinct CDR3 sequences, roughly 17% detected once. Specimen: blood. This TCR came from a man over 45 with Graves' hyperthyroidism.

DNA for the CDR3: TGTGCCAGCTCATTACGGCTAGTTGAACTCGGGGAGCAGTACTTC. Translated, it gives CASSLRLVELGEQYF. The chain uses TRBV18 and TRBJ2-7; unclear D gene. V lost 5 bases and J 7 bases, leaving 21 bases between the germline ends. CDR3 length equals 15 residues. Germline CDR1 reads KGHSH; CDR2 reads LQKENI. The whole variable domain, remainder taken from reference TRBV18 and TRBJ2-7, is NAGVMQNPRHLVRRRGQEARLRCSPMKGHSHVYWYRQLPEEGLKFMVYLQKENIIDESGMPKERFSAEFPKEGPSILRIQQVVRGDSAAYFCASSLRLVELGEQYFGPGTRLTVT.